What follows are 5 T cell receptor beta chains derived from one specimen sequenced in a study of cytomegalovirus exposure and HLA in healthy donors. Primers included in the PCR were 60 Vbeta and 13 Jbeta primers. Using immunoSEQ multiplex PCR, the repertoire was profiled, and TCRdb retains in-frame clones only, with some absent. The data show roughly 160,000 clones, about three quarters seen once. Sequencing was carried out using PBMCs. Receptors were obtained from a woman in her fifties or sixties in good health and CMV-seropositive.

V is TRBV7-2 and J is TRBJ1-2, with 9 bases lining up with TRBD1. This CDR3 has 15 residues. Germline values: CDR1 SGHTA, CDR2 FQGNSA. Trimming cost V 1 base and J 4 bases; bases outside gene matches: 4. The CDR3 nucleotides are TGTGCCAGCAGCTTAGGTCGGGGACAGGGCTATGGCTACACCTTC. It translates to CASSLGRGQGYGYTF.

The chain carries TRBV5-1 and TRBJ1-2; maybe TRBD1 (5 bases). The germline V gene has CDR1 SGHRS and CDR2 YFSETQ. Trimming took off 3 bases at V and 0 bases at J, with 12 bases between the two ends. This CDR3 has 15 residues. DNA for the CDR3: TGCGCCAGCAGCTGGCAGGGAGGGTCTAACTATGGCTACACCTTC. This sequence encodes CASSWQGGSNYGYTF.

The chain couples TRBV7-2 to TRBJ1-3; no clear D gene. Looked up from germline, CDR1 is SGHTA and CDR2 is FQGNSA. V shed 1 base and J shed 0 bases, with 16 bases lying between them. The CDR3 is 18 amino acids. DNA for the CDR3: TGTGCCAGCAGCTTAGGGCTGTCGTCAGGCATCTCTGGAAACACCATATATTTT. Protein sequence: CASSLGLSSGISGNTIYF.

V and J are TRBV5-5 and TRBJ1-4; 9 bases match TRBD1. J gave up 6 bases and V 0 bases, and 3 bases lay outside the gene matches. The CDR3 is made up of 15 amino acids. Germline CDR1 is SGHKS and CDR2 is YYEKEE (reference sequence). CDR3 residues: CASSLVGQGDEKLFF. CDR3 nucleotide sequence: TGTGCCAGCAGCTTGGTGGGACAGGGTGATGAAAAACTGTTTTTT.

This chain links TRBV7-8 with TRBJ1-1; D uncertain. V gave up 4 bases and J gave up 0 bases, with 15 bases separating them. There are 16 residues in the CDR3. From germline, CDR1 is SGHVS and CDR2 FQNEAQ. CDR3 DNA: TGTGCCAGCAGCTCCGGAGTCGACCGCTTGAACACTGAAGCTTTCTTT. It is translated as CASSSGVDRLNTEAFF. Supplemented by reference TRBV7-8 and TRBJ1-1, the full variable domain reads GAGVSQSPRYKVAKRGQDVALRCDPISGHVSLFWYQQALGQGPEFLTYFQNEAQLDKSGLPSDRFFAERPEGSVSTLKIQRTQQEDSAVYLCASSSGVDRLNTEAFFGQGTRLTVV.